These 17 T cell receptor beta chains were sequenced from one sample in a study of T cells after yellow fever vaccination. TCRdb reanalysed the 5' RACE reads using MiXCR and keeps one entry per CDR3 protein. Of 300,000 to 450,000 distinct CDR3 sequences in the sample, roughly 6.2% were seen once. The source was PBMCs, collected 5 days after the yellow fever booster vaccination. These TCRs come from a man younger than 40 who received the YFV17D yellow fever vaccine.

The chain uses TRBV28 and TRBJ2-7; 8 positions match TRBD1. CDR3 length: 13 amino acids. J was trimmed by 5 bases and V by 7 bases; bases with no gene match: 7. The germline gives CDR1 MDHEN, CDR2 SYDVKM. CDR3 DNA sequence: TGTGCCAGCACAACCGGGACAGGTGACGAGCAGTACTTC. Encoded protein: CASTTGTGDEQYF.

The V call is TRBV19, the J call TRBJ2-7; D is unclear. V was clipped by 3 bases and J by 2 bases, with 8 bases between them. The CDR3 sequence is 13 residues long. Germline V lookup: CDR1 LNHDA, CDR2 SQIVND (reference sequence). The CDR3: CASSMDLTYEQYF. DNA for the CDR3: TGTGCCAGTAGTATGGACCTTACCTACGAGCAGTACTTC.

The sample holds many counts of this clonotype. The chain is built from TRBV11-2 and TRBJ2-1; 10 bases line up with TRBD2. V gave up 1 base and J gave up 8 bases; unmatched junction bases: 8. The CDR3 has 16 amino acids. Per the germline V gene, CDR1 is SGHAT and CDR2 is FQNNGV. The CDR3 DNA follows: TGTGCCAGCAGCTTAGTTTTCCTAGCGGGAGAGTATGAGCAGTTCTTC. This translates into CASSLVFLAGEYEQFF. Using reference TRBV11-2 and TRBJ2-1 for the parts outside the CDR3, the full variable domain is EAGVAQSPRYKIIEKRQSVAFWCNPISGHATLYWYQQILGQGPKLLIQFQNNGVVDDSQLPKDRFSAERLKGVDSTLKIQPAKLEDSAVYLCASSLVFLAGEYEQFFGPGTRLTVL.

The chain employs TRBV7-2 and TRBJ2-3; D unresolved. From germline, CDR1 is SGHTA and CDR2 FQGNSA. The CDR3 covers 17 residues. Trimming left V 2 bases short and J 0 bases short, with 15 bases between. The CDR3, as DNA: TGTGCCAGCAGCTTACGGCCTCCTCAGGCTAGCACAGATACGCAGTATTTT. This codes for CASSLRPPQASTDTQYF.

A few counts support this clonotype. The CDR3 sequence is CASGLRGRNQPQHF. CDR3 sequence (DNA): TGTGCCAGCGGCCTCCGAGGTCGCAATCAGCCCCAGCATTTT. The chain links TRBV6-2 or TRBV6-3 to TRBJ1-5; no clear D. With 8 bases removed from V and 2 bases from J, the gap between germline ends came to 13 bases. The CDR3 runs 14 residues. Germline V CDR1 and CDR2: MNHEY, SVGEGT.

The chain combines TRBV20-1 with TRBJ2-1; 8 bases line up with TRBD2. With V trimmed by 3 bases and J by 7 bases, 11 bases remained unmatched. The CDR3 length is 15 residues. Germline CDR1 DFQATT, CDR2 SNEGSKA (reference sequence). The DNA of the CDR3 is TGCAGTGCTAGCCCTCTAGCGGGCCCTCATAATGAGCAGTTCTTC. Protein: CSASPLAGPHNEQFF.

The CDR3 region is CATYHMRTSTDTQYF. CDR3 DNA sequence: TGTGCCACGTACCACATGAGGACGAGCACAGATACGCAGTATTTT. This chain connects TRBV15 to TRBJ2-3; D gene uncertain. Per the germline V gene, CDR1 is LNHNV and CDR2 is YYDKDF (reference sequence). This CDR3 contains 15 residues. Trimming took 9 bases from V and 0 from J, leaving 16 bases between them.

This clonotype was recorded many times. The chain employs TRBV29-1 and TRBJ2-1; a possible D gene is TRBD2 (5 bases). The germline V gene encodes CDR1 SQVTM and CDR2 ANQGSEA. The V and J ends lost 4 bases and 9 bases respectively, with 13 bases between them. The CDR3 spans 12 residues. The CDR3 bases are TGCAGCGTTGTGGGCGGGCCGGGTGAGCAGTTCTTC. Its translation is CSVVGGPGEQFF.

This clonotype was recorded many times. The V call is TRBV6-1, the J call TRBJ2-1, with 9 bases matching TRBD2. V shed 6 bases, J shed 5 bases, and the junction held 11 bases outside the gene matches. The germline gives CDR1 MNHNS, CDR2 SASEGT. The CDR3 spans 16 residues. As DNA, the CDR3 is TGTGCCAGCAGCCCCCTGAGCGGGAGGTCAAACAATGAGCAGTTCTTC. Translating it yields CASSPLSGRSNNEQFF.

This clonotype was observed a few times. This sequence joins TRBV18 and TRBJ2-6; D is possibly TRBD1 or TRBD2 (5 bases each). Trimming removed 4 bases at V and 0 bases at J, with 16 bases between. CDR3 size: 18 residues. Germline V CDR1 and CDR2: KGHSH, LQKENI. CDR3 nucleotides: TGTGCCAGCTCACAAGGACACCGGGGACCCTCTGGGGCCAACGTCCTGACTTTC. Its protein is CASSQGHRGPSGANVLTF.

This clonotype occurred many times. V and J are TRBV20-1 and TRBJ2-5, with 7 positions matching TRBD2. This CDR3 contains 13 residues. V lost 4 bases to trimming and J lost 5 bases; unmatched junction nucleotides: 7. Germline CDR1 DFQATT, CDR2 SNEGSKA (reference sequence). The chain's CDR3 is CSANGGRGETQYF. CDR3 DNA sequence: TGCAGTGCTAACGGCGGGAGAGGGGAGACCCAGTACTTC.

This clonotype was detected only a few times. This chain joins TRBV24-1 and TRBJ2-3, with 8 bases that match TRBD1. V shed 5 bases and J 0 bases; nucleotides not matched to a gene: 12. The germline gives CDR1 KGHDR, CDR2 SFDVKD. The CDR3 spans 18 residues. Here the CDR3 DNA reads TGTGCCACCAGTGCCTTCTCCGGACAGGGCCCTAGCACAGATACGCAGTATTTT. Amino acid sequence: CATSAFSGQGPSTDTQYF.

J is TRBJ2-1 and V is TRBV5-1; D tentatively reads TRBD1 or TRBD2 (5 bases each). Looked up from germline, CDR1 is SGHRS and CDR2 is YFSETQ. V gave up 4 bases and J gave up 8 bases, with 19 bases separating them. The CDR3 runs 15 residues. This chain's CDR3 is CASSPDVSGLDEQFF. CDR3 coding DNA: TGCGCCAGCAGCCCGGACGTTTCGGGGCTAGATGAGCAGTTCTTC.

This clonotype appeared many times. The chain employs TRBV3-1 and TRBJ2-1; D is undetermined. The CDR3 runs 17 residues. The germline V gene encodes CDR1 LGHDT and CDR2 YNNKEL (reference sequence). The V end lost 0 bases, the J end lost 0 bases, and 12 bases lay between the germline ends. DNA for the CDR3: TGTGCCAGCAGCCAAGATTGGGTAGCCAGCTCCTACAATGAGCAGTTCTTC. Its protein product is CASSQDWVASSYNEQFF.

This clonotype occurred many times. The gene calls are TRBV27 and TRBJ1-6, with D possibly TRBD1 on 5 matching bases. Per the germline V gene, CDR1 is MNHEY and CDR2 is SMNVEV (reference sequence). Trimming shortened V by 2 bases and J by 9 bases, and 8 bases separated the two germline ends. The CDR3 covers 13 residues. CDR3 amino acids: CASSLGGGSPLHF. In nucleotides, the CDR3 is TGTGCCAGCAGTTTAGGCGGGGGTTCACCCCTCCACTTT.

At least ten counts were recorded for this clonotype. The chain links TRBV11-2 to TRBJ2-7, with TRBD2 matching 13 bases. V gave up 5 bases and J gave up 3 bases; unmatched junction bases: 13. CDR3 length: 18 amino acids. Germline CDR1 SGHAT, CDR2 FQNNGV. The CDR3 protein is CASSPDDRLAGGSYEQYF. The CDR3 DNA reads TGTGCCAGCAGCCCGGATGACCGACTAGCGGGAGGTAGCTACGAGCAGTACTTC.

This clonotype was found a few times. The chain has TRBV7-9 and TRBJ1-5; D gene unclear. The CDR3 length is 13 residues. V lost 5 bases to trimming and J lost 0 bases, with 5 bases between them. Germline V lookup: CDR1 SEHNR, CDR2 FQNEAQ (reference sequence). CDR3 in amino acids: CASSTNSNQPQHF. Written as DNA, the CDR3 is TGTGCCAGCAGCACCAATAGCAATCAGCCCCAGCATTTT.